The rows below give T cell receptor beta chains drawn from one sample of a study of early T cells in non-severe SARS-CoV-2 infection. TCRdb passed the 5' RACE reads through MiXCR, listing each CDR3 protein once. Of 55,000 to 75,000 distinct CDR3 sequences in the sample, 8.5% to 9.5% were seen once. Sequencing was carried out using whole blood. Source of these receptors: an adult who was a healthcare worker with PCR-confirmed SARS-CoV-2 infection or an uninfected control (not recorded which). The CDR3 runs from the conserved cysteine through the conserved F or W.

CDR3 protein: CASSAGVIDTEAFF
V gene: TRBV7-9
J gene: TRBJ1-1

CDR3 protein: CASSFVGGITNTEAFF
V gene: TRBV11-2
J gene: TRBJ1-1

CDR3 protein: CASSYGQGVAKNIQYF
V gene: TRBV5-1
J gene: TRBJ2-4

CDR3 protein: CASSFNRGRGTGELFF
V gene: TRBV11-2
J gene: TRBJ2-2

CDR3 protein: CASSQVIGHPYNEQFF
V gene: TRBV3-1
J gene: TRBJ2-1

CDR3 protein: CASSLRTPSYNEQFF
V gene: TRBV27
J gene: TRBJ2-1

CDR3 protein: CASFADTRDQYF
V gene: TRBV18
J gene: TRBJ2-5

CDR3 protein: CATSDTHPGANVLTF
V gene: TRBV24-1
J gene: TRBJ2-6

CDR3 protein: CASSLPPEKTQYF
V gene: TRBV28
J gene: TRBJ2-5

CDR3 protein: CASSLRRKGSDTQYF
V gene: TRBV7-9
J gene: TRBJ2-3

CDR3 protein: CASSSTITGGRYGYTF
V gene: TRBV5-5
J gene: TRBJ1-2

CDR3 protein: CASSHRARNTGELFF
V gene: TRBV14
J gene: TRBJ2-2

CDR3 protein: CASSPGLARPIYGYTF
V gene: TRBV18
J gene: TRBJ1-2